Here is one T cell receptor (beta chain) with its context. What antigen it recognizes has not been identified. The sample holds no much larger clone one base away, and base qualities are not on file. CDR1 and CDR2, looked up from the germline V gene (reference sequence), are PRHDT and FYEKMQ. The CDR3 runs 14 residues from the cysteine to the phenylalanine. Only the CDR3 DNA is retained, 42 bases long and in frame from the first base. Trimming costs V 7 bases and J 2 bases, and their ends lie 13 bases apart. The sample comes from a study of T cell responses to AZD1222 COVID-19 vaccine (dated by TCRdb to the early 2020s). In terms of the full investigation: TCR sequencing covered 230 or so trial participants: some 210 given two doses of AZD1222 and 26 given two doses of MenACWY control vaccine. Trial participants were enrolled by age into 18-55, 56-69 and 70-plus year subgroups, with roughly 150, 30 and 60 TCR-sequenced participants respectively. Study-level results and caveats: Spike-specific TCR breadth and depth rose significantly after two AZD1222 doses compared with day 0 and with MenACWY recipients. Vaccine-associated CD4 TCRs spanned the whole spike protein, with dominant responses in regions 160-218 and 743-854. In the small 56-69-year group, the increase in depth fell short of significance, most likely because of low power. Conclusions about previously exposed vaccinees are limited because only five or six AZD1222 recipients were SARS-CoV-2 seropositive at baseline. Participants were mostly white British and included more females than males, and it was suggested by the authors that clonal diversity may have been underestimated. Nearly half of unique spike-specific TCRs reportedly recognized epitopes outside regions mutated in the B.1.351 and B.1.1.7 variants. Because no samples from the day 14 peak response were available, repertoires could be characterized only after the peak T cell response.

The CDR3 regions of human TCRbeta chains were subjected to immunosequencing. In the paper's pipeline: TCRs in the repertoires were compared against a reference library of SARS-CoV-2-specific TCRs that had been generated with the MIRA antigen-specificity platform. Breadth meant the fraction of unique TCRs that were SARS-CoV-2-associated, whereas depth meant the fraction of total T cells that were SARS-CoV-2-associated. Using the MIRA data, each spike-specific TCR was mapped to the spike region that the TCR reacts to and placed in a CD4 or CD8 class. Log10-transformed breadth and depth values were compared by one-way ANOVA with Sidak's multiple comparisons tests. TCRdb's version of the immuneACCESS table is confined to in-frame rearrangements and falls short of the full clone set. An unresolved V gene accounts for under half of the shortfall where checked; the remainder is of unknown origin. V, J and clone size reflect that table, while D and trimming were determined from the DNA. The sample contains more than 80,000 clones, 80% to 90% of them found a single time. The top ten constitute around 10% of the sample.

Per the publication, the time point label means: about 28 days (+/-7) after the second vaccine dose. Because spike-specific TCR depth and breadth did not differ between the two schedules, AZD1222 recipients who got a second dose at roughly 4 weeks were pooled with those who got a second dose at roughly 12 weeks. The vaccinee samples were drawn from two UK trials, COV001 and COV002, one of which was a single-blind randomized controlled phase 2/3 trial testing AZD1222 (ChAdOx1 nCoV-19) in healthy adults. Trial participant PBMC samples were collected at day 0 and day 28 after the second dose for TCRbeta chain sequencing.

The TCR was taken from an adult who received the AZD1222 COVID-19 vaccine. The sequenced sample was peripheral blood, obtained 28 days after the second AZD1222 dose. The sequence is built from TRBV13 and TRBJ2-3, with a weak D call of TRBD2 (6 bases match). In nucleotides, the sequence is TGTGCCAGCACTTCTGCGGGGACCACAGATACGCAGTATTTT. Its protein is CASTSAGTTDTQYF.